The rows below give T cell receptor beta chains drawn from one sample of a study of T cell responses to AZD1222 COVID-19 vaccine. Libraries were prepared by immunoSEQ multiplex PCR; TCRdb keeps only in-frame clonotypes and omits some of them. Of 65,000 to 100,000 clones listed, around 84% are singletons. The starting material was peripheral blood, obtained on day 0 of AZD1222 vaccination. The receptors originated from an adult in good health. Each CDR3 is given with its conserved first and last residue. A D gene is named only where the DNA matches it firmly. Clone sizes are given selectively: once, few, many, or a class where the clone is expanded.

V gene: TRBV4-1; D gene: TRBD1; clone size: few; J gene: TRBJ2-2; CDR3 DNA: TGCGCCAGCAGTCCGACAGGGGAGCGTACCGGGGAGCTGTTTTTT; CDR3 protein: CASSPTGERTGELFF
V gene: TRBV28; D gene: TRBD2; clone size: -; J gene: TRBJ2-1; CDR3 DNA: TGTGCCAGCAGTCTGGGCGGGACTAGTCCCCATGAGCAGTTCTTC; CDR3 protein: CASSLGGTSPHEQFF
V gene: TRBV29-1; D gene: -; clone size: -; J gene: TRBJ2-1; CDR3 DNA: TGCAGCGTTGACGGTCGCGGAAGCTCCTACAATGAGCAGTTCTTC; CDR3 protein: CSVDGRGSSYNEQFF
V gene: TRBV7-2; D gene: -; clone size: few; J gene: TRBJ2-2; CDR3 DNA: TGTGCCAGCACATACAGGCGGGGCCGGAACACCGGGGAGCTGTTTTTT; CDR3 protein: CASTYRRGRNTGELFF
V gene: TRBV5-4; D gene: -; clone size: -; J gene: TRBJ1-5; CDR3 DNA: TGTGCCAGCAGCTTGGACCCCCCCACAGGTCAGCCCCAGCATTTT; CDR3 protein: CASSLDPPTGQPQHF
V gene: TRBV29-1; D gene: -; clone size: many; J gene: TRBJ2-7; CDR3 DNA: TGCAGCGCTGTGACCCATGATCGTTACGAGCAGTACTTC; CDR3 protein: CSAVTHDRYEQYF
V gene: TRBV28; D gene: -; clone size: few; J gene: TRBJ1-5; CDR3 DNA: TGTGCCAGCAGTCTTCCTGGGGGGGCTCAGCCCCAGCATTTT; CDR3 protein: CASSLPGGAQPQHF
V gene: TRBV10-1; D gene: TRBD2; clone size: -; J gene: TRBJ2-2; CDR3 DNA: TGCGCCAGCAGTACCTTAGCGGGGCCCCCAGTCGGGGAGCTGTTTTTT; CDR3 protein: CASSTLAGPPVGELFF
V gene: TRBV29-1; D gene: -; clone size: -; J gene: TRBJ1-2; CDR3 DNA: TGCAGCGTTGAAGATCCCAAGGGGTTAAGTTACTATGGCTACACCTTC; CDR3 protein: CSVEDPKGLSYYGYTF
V gene: TRBV23-1; D gene: -; clone size: -; J gene: TRBJ2-1; CDR3 DNA: TGCGCCAGCAGTCCAGCGGCTGCTGGGAATGAGCAGTTCTTC; CDR3 protein: CASSPAAAGNEQFF
V gene: TRBV5-4; D gene: -; clone size: few; J gene: TRBJ2-7; CDR3 DNA: TGTGCCAGCAGCCAGACTTTCTCCTACGAGCAGTACTTC; CDR3 protein: CASSQTFSYEQYF
V gene: TRBV6-1; D gene: -; clone size: -; J gene: TRBJ2-1; CDR3 DNA: TGTGCCAGCAGTGAAGGTTGGGTCAATGAGCAGTTCTTC; CDR3 protein: CASSEGWVNEQFF
V gene: TRBV27; D gene: -; clone size: -; J gene: TRBJ2-7; CDR3 DNA: TGTGCCAGCAGGAAGGGCCCCAATTCCTACGAGCAGTACTTC; CDR3 protein: CASRKGPNSYEQYF
V gene: TRBV28; D gene: TRBD2; clone size: -; J gene: TRBJ2-1; CDR3 DNA: TGTGCCAGCAGTTTCCTAGCGGGAGTCAACAATGAGCAGTTCTTC; CDR3 protein: CASSFLAGVNNEQFF
V gene: TRBV30; D gene: -; clone size: few; J gene: TRBJ1-1; CDR3 DNA: TGTGCCTGGAGTGTTCAGTTGAACACTGAAGCTTTCTTT; CDR3 protein: CAWSVQLNTEAFF
V gene: TRBV28; D gene: -; clone size: -; J gene: TRBJ2-7; CDR3 DNA: TGTGCCAGCAGCTTAGGGTCCGAAACCTACGAGCAGTACTTC; CDR3 protein: CASSLGSETYEQYF
V gene: TRBV5-5; D gene: TRBD1; clone size: -; J gene: TRBJ1-1; CDR3 DNA: TGTGCCAGCACCGACACAGGGGGCCTAAATGAAGCTTTCTTT; CDR3 protein: CASTDTGGLNEAFF
V gene: TRBV5-8; D gene: -; clone size: -; J gene: TRBJ1-2; CDR3 DNA: TGTGCCAGCAGCCCGATTAGCGGCCGGGGCTACACCTTC; CDR3 protein: CASSPISGRGYTF
V gene: TRBV10-1; D gene: -; clone size: -; J gene: TRBJ2-2; CDR3 DNA: TGCGCCAGCAGCGGAGGAGCGGGTACGAACACCGGGGAGCTGTTTTTT; CDR3 protein: CASSGGAGTNTGELFF
V gene: TRBV18; D gene: -; clone size: -; J gene: TRBJ1-5; CDR3 DNA: TGTGCCAGCTCACCACCGAGTGGGAGCAATCAGCCCCAGCATTTT; CDR3 protein: CASSPPSGSNQPQHF
V gene: TRBV6-5; D gene: -; clone size: -; J gene: TRBJ1-5; CDR3 DNA: TGTGCCAGCAGTTACTCGGGGACCACTAATCAGCCCCAGCATTTT; CDR3 protein: CASSYSGTTNQPQHF
V gene: TRBV5-1; D gene: -; clone size: -; J gene: TRBJ2-7; CDR3 DNA: TGCGCCAGCAGCTCAGCCTACGAGCAGTACTTC; CDR3 protein: CASSSAYEQYF
V gene: TRBV5-8; D gene: -; clone size: -; J gene: TRBJ1-2; CDR3 DNA: TGTGCCAGCAACCTTCCCCTACTTTCTAACTATGGCTACACCTTC; CDR3 protein: CASNLPLLSNYGYTF
V gene: TRBV5-5; D gene: -; clone size: once; J gene: TRBJ1-1; CDR3 DNA: TGTGCCAGCAGCCGGACAACTCGCACTGAAGCTTTCTTT; CDR3 protein: CASSRTTRTEAFF
V gene: TRBV9; D gene: TRBD2; clone size: -; J gene: TRBJ2-3; CDR3 DNA: TGTGCCAGCAGCGTAGACGGGGGGAGCACAGATACGCAGTATTTT; CDR3 protein: CASSVDGGSTDTQYF
V gene: TRBV11-3; D gene: -; clone size: -; J gene: TRBJ2-6; CDR3 DNA: TGTGCCAGCAGCCAGGGGTCGGGGGCTGGGGCCAACGTCCTGACTTTC; CDR3 protein: CASSQGSGAGANVLTF